This T cell receptor (beta chain) was sequenced for a study of technical replicates of blood from several donors. TCRdb's copy holds only in-frame clones and misses some; the assay was immunoSEQ multiplex PCR. This table holds over 65,000 clones, roughly 96% found once. This CDR3 comprises 15 residues. Trimming removed 7 bases at V and 2 bases at J, with 17 bases between. From germline, CDR1 is SQVTM and CDR2 ANQGSEA. This sequence originates from a human donor in good health. The specimen was T cells isolated from PBMCs. The chain links TRBV29-1 to TRBJ2-2, with D possibly TRBD2 on 5 matching bases. The CDR3 bases are TGCAGCGCTGGAGGTCAGACGTTAAACACCGGGGAGCTGTTTTTT. Encoded protein: CSAGGQTLNTGELFF.